This entry lists 26 T cell receptor beta chains sequenced from one sample in a study of cytomegalovirus exposure and HLA in healthy donors. The PCR was carried out with 60 Vbeta primers and 13 Jbeta primers. Sequenced by immunoSEQ multiplex PCR; TCRdb stores in-frame clones only, minus some. This table holds 100,000 to 150,000 clones, around 68% found once. Sequencing was performed on PBMCs. All receptors come from a man aged 40-49 years in good health and CMV-seropositive.

The chain links TRBV11-3 to TRBJ2-3; 10 nucleotides align to TRBD2. The CDR3 is 15 residues long. V lost 0 bases to trimming and J lost 4 bases; unmatched junction nucleotides: 1. Germline-derived CDR1 and CDR2 are SGHNT and YENEEA. The DNA for the CDR3 is TGTGCCAGCAGCTTAGAAGCGGGGGGGCCAGATACGCAGTATTTT. Its translation: CASSLEAGGPDTQYF. The full variable domain, completed using reference TRBV11-3 and TRBJ2-3, is EAGVVQSPRYKIIEKKQPVAFWCNPISGHNTLYWYLQNLGQGPELLIRYENEEAVDDSQLPKDRFSAERLKGVDSTLKIQPAELGDSAVYLCASSLEAGGPDTQYFGPGTRLTVL.

V and J are TRBV7-6 and TRBJ2-7; D ambiguous. Per the germline V gene, CDR1 is SGHVS and CDR2 is FNYEAQ. This CDR3 contains 15 residues. V was clipped by 7 bases and J by 0 bases, with 16 bases between them. CDR3 in amino acids: CASTKEMANSYEQYF. DNA of the CDR3: TGTGCCAGCACCAAGGAGATGGCAAACTCCTACGAGCAGTACTTC.

This chain connects TRBV28 to TRBJ2-3; the D gene is possibly TRBD1 (5 bases). CDR3 length equals 15 residues. Germline CDR1 is MDHEN and CDR2 is SYDVKM. The ends were cut back, 3 bases at V and 5 bases at J, with 15 bases in the middle. CDR3 in amino acids: CASSFRGGRGDTQYF. As DNA, the CDR3 is TGTGCCAGCAGTTTTAGGGGCGGTCGTGGAGATACGCAGTATTTT.

This clone was recorded only once. The chain joins TRBV6-5 to TRBJ2-7; 7 nucleotides align to TRBD1. The germline V gene encodes CDR1 MNHEY and CDR2 SVGAGI. V lost 6 bases, J lost 0 bases, and 8 bases stayed unmatched. This CDR3 spans 15 amino acids. For the CDR3, the DNA is TGTGCCAGCAGGGACTCGACAGGGTTCTCCTACGAGCAGTACTTC. Translating it yields CASRDSTGFSYEQYF.

The rearrangement uses TRBV27 and TRBJ2-7, with 14 positions matching TRBD2. With 5 bases clipped from V and 5 bases from J, the junction kept 8 bases outside the gene matches. Germline CDR1 and CDR2: MNHEY and SMNVEV (reference sequence). The CDR3 is made up of 16 amino acids. CDR3 in DNA: TGTGCCAGCAGTCCCATGGGGACTAGCGGGAGCCACGAGCAGTACTTC. It specifies CASSPMGTSGSHEQYF.

V usage is TRBV19 and J usage is TRBJ2-3; the match to TRBD2 covers 12 bases. The V segment lost 6 bases and the J segment 2 bases; nucleotides outside the gene matches: 9. This CDR3 has 17 amino acids. Germline loops: CDR1 LNHDA, CDR2 SQIVND (reference sequence). The CDR3, as DNA: TGTGCCAGTAGCGGATTAGGACTAGCGGGACTCACAGATACGCAGTATTTT. It translates to CASSGLGLAGLTDTQYF.

The chain couples TRBV7-9 to TRBJ2-1; 7 nucleotides match TRBD2. CDR3 length: 14 amino acids. The germline CDR1 and CDR2 sequences are SEHNR and FQNEAQ (reference sequence). The V segment lost 5 bases and the J segment 8 bases; nucleotides outside the gene matches: 9. The CDR3 nucleotides read TGTGCCAGCAGCCTTGGCGGGAGCCGCCATGAGCAGTTCTTC. This codes for CASSLGGSRHEQFF. Using reference TRBV7-9 and TRBJ2-1 for the parts outside the CDR3, the full variable domain is DTGVSQNPRHKITKRGQNVTFRCDPISEHNRLYWYRQTLGQGPEFLTYFQNEAQLEKSRLLSDRFSAERPKGSFSTLEIQRTEQGDSAMYLCASSLGGSRHEQFFGPGTRLTVL.

J is TRBJ2-1 and V is TRBV7-2; TRBD2 aligns across 8 bases. Germline CDR1 is SGHTA and CDR2 is FQGNSA. This CDR3 has 15 amino acids. After removal of 5 bases from V and 8 bases from J, the junction contained 11 bases not matched to a gene. CDR3 nucleotide sequence: TGTGCCAGCAGCCCGATAAAAATGACTAGCGATGAGCAGTTCTTC. It is translated as CASSPIKMTSDEQFF. Based on the CDR3 plus reference TRBV7-2 and TRBJ2-1, the full variable domain is GAGVSQSPSNKVTEKGKDVELRCDPISGHTALYWYRQSLGQGLEFLIYFQGNSAPDKSGLPSDRFSAERTGGSVSTLTIQRTQQEDSAVYLCASSPIKMTSDEQFFGPGTRLTVL.

This clone was detected a few times. This sequence joins TRBV7-9 and TRBJ2-1; 12 bases are a match to TRBD2. The length of the CDR3 is 14 residues. Trimming at V came to 11 bases and at J to 3 bases, leaving 5 bases not matched to a gene. Germline CDR1 and CDR2: SEHNR and FQNEAQ (reference sequence). CDR3 loop: CAVGTSGYYNEQFF. The CDR3, as DNA: TGTGCCGTTGGGACTAGCGGGTACTACAATGAGCAGTTCTTC.

The sample holds many counts of this clone. The chain combines TRBV4-1 with TRBJ1-1; D may be TRBD1 (5 bases). The CDR3 covers 14 residues. The V end lost 0 bases, the J end lost 6 bases, and 11 bases lay between the germline ends. Germline V CDR1 and CDR2: MGHRA, YSYEKL. The CDR3 DNA follows: TGCGCCAGCAGCCAAGAAGGGGTAGGATCTGAAGCTTTCTTT. Protein: CASSQEGVGSEAFF.

V and J are TRBV5-1 and TRBJ1-4, with TRBD1 matching 7 bases. CDR3 length: 16 residues. CDR1 SGHRS and CDR2 YFSETQ come from the germline V gene. V trimming: 0 bases; J trimming: 7 bases; junction bases outside the gene matches: 9. DNA for the CDR3: TGCGCCAGCAGCTTGGCCCCGGGACAGACCTTTGAAAAACTGTTTTTT. Translating gives CASSLAPGQTFEKLFF.

This chain uses TRBV2 with TRBJ2-1; D is possibly TRBD1 (6 bases). This CDR3 has 13 residues. Germline V gene lookup returns CDR1 SNHLY and CDR2 FYNNEI. V lost 6 bases and J lost 5, with 11 bases in between. The CDR3 region is CASRNRVDNEQFF. CDR3 DNA: TGTGCCAGCAGAAACAGGGTTGACAATGAGCAGTTCTTC.

This clone was detected only once. The chain links TRBV19 to TRBJ2-4; D may be TRBD1 (6 bases). Germline V gene data show CDR1 as LNHDA and CDR2 as SQIVND (reference sequence). This CDR3 spans 13 amino acids. The V gene lost 3 bases and the J gene lost 9 bases, with 12 bases spanning the gap. The CDR3 nucleotides read TGTGCCAGTAGTATGACCCCAGGGGTCATTCAGTACTTC. Its translation is CASSMTPGVIQYF. The full variable domain, rest sourced from reference TRBV19 and TRBJ2-4, is DGGITQSPKYLFRKEGQNVTLSCEQNLNHDAMYWYRQDPGQGLRLIYYSQIVNDFQKGDIAEGYSVSREKKESFPLTVTSAQKNPTAFYLCASSMTPGVIQYFGAGTRLSVL.

This chain links TRBV7-2 with TRBJ1-1, with D perhaps matching TRBD1 (5 bases). The CDR3 runs 13 residues. Trimming left V 0 bases short and J 6 bases short, with 8 bases between. The germline V gene has CDR1 SGHTA and CDR2 FQGNSA. The CDR3 reads CASSLAQGSEAFF. In nucleotides, the CDR3 is TGTGCCAGCAGCTTAGCGCAGGGCTCTGAAGCTTTCTTT.

This clone appeared once. This chain connects TRBV7-3 to TRBJ2-2; 10 bases align to TRBD2. V lost 1 base to trimming and J lost 5 bases; unmatched junction nucleotides: 13. From germline, CDR1 is SGHTA and CDR2 FQGTGA. The CDR3 sequence is 19 residues long. The CDR3 DNA sequence: TGTGCCAGCAGCTTAAGGGCCAGCGGGAGGGCCGATCGGACCGGGGAGCTGTTTTTT. Translating gives CASSLRASGRADRTGELFF.

The chain is built from TRBV6-5 and TRBJ2-7; the match to TRBD2 covers 8 bases. CDR1 is MNHEY and CDR2 is SVGAGI in the germline V gene. The CDR3 sequence is 15 residues long. V lost 6 bases, J lost 1 base, and 8 bases stayed unmatched. The chain's CDR3 is CASRPKRGSSYEQYF. CDR3 nucleotide sequence: TGTGCCAGCAGACCCAAGCGGGGGTCTTCCTACGAGCAGTACTTC.

V is TRBV6-1 and J is TRBJ1-1, with 11 bases lining up with TRBD1. Germline values: CDR1 MNHNS, CDR2 SASEGT. This CDR3 comprises 16 residues. The junction had 12 bases not matched to a gene; V was cut back by 2 bases and J by 10 bases. The CDR3 region is CASSEPARDRGSGAFF. Written as DNA, the CDR3 is TGTGCCAGCAGTGAACCAGCCCGGGACAGGGGGTCCGGAGCTTTCTTT.

The V and J genes are TRBV6-4 and TRBJ2-3; 9 bases match TRBD2. V lost 5 bases and J lost 6; bases outside the gene matches: 12. CDR1 and CDR2 from the germline V gene are MRHNA and SNTAGT. The CDR3 runs to 16 residues. The CDR3 DNA reads as TGTGCCAGCAGTCGAGGGCAAGCGGGGGGAGAGGATACGCAGTATTTT. It translates to CASSRGQAGGEDTQYF.

V usage is TRBV15 and J usage is TRBJ2-3; possible D gene TRBD1, 5 bases. Germline CDR1 reads LNHNV; CDR2 reads YYDKDF (reference sequence). V lost 0 bases and J lost 1, with 5 bases in between. The CDR3 sequence is 14 residues long. The CDR3 DNA is TGTGCCACCAGCAGAGACAGGGGCACAGATACGCAGTATTTT. It translates to CATSRDRGTDTQYF.

The chain recombines TRBV11-1 with TRBJ2-7; D is unclear. The CDR3 loop spans 14 amino acids. V was pared by 3 bases and J by 2 bases, with 11 bases between. Germline V gene data show CDR1 as SGHAT and CDR2 as FQDESV (reference sequence). The CDR3: CASSFRLIPYEQYF. DNA for the CDR3: TGTGCCAGCAGCTTTCGACTCATACCCTACGAGCAGTACTTC. The full variable domain, completed using reference TRBV11-1 and TRBJ2-7, is EAEVAQSPRYKITEKSQAVAFWCDPISGHATLYWYRQILGQGPELLVQFQDESVVDDSQLPKDRFSAERLKGVDSTLKIQPAELGDSAMYLCASSFRLIPYEQYFGPGTRLTVT.

This clone has just a few counts. The chain joins TRBV10-2 to TRBJ1-5; TRBD1 agrees at 9 bases. V gave up 6 bases and J gave up 4 bases; unmatched junction bases: 7. CDR1 and CDR2 (germline): WSHSY, SAAADI. The CDR3 length is 15 residues. The CDR3 DNA sequence: TGCGCCAGCAGCCCGGGACAGGGAAGAAATCAGCCCCAGCATTTT. Amino acids: CASSPGQGRNQPQHF.

The J gene is TRBJ2-7, the V gene TRBV11-1, with D possibly being TRBD2 (5 bases). The ends were cut back, 1 base at V and 6 bases at J, with 10 bases in the middle. The CDR3 sequence is 13 residues long. The germline gives CDR1 SGHAT, CDR2 FQDESV (reference sequence). The CDR3 region has the DNA TGTGCCAGCAGCTTAGTATCCGGGGTCGAGCAGTACTTC. It yields the protein CASSLVSGVEQYF.

This chain uses TRBV5-1 with TRBJ2-7; 7 bases align to TRBD2. Germline assignment: CDR1 SGHRS and CDR2 YFSETQ. Trimming took 1 base from V and 0 from J; bases not matched to a gene: 4. The CDR3 is made up of 15 amino acids. CDR3 coding DNA: TGCGCCAGCAGCTTGAACCTAGCGGCCTCCTACGAGCAGTACTTC. This encodes CASSLNLAASYEQYF.

The DNA of the CDR3 is TGTGCCAGCACCTCCCTCGGGACAGGAATGAACACTGAAGCTTTCTTT. Encoded protein: CASTSLGTGMNTEAFF. The chain combines TRBV27 with TRBJ1-1, with 8 bases matching TRBD1. The trim removed 7 bases at V and 0 bases at J, leaving 10 bases unmatched. CDR1 is MNHEY and CDR2 is SMNVEV in the germline V gene (reference sequence). CDR3 length: 16 residues.

This clone was seen once. The rearrangement uses TRBV11-2 and TRBJ2-5; 7 bases align to TRBD1. Germline lookup yields CDR1 SGHAT and CDR2 FQNNGV. The CDR3 covers 15 residues. V dropped 5 bases and J dropped 3; count of bases not matched to a gene: 9. The chain's CDR3 is CASSPFRGREETQYF. The DNA for the CDR3 is TGTGCCAGCAGCCCGTTTAGGGGGCGAGAAGAGACCCAGTACTTC.

This rearrangement joins TRBV6-5 to TRBJ2-5; D gene ambiguous. This CDR3 is 16 amino acids long. V lost 0 bases, J lost 2 bases, and 13 bases lay in between. CDR1 and CDR2 (germline): MNHEY, SVGAGI. The CDR3: CASSYSLPPNQETQYF. The CDR3 DNA is TGTGCCAGCAGTTACTCACTCCCCCCAAATCAAGAGACCCAGTACTTC.